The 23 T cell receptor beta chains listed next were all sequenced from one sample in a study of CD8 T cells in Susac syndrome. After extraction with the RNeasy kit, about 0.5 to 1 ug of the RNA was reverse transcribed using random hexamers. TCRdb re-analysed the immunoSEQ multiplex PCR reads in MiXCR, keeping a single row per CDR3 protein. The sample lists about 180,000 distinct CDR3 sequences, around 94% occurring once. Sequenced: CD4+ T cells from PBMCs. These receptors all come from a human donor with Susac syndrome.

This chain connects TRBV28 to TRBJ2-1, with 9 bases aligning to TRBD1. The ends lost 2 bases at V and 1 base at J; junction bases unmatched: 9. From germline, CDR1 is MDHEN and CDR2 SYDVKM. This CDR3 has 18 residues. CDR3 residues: CASSLGQGSRISYNEQFF. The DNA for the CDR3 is TGTGCCAGCAGTTTAGGACAGGGGTCGCGAATTTCCTACAATGAGCAGTTCTTC. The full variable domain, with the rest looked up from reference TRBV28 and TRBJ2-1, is DVKVTQSSRYLVKRTGEKVFLECVQDMDHENMFWYRQDPGLGLRLIYFSYDVKMKEKGDIPEGYSVSREKKERFSLILESASTNQTSMYLCASSLGQGSRISYNEQFFGPGTRLTVL.

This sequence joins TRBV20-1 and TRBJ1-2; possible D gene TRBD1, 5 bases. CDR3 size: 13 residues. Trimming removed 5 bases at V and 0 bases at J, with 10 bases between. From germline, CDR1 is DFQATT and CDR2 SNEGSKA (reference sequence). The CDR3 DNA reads TGCAGTGCTGCGGGAGGGGCTAACTATGGCTACACCTTC. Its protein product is CSAAGGANYGYTF.

The CDR3 nucleotides are TGCGCCAGCAGCTTGGGGGACGGTGGGGCTTTCTTT. It encodes CASSLGDGGAFF. The rearrangement links TRBV5-1 to TRBJ1-1; tentative D call: TRBD1 (5 bases). This CDR3 comprises 12 residues. The germline gives CDR1 SGHRS, CDR2 YFSETQ. Trimming stripped 0 bases from V and 11 bases from J, with 11 bases between.

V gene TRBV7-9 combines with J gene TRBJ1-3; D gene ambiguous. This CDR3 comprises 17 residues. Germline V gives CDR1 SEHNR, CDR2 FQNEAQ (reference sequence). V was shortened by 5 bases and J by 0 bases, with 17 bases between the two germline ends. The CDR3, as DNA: TGTGCCAGCAGCCCGCCACGAAGGTTTAGCTCTGGAAACACCATATATTTT. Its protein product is CASSPPRRFSSGNTIYF.

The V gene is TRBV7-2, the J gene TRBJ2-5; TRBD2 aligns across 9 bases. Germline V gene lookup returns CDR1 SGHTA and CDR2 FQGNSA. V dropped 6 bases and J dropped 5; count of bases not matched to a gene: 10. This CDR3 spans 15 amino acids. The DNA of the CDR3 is TGTGCCAGCAGTAGCAGGCGGGGGGGTAGCGAGACCCAGTACTTC. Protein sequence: CASSSRRGGSETQYF. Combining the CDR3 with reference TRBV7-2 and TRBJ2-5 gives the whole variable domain GAGVSQSPSNKVTEKGKDVELRCDPISGHTALYWYRQSLGQGLEFLIYFQGNSAPDKSGLPSDRFSAERTGGSVSTLTIQRTQQEDSAVYLCASSSRRGGSETQYFGPGTRLLVL.

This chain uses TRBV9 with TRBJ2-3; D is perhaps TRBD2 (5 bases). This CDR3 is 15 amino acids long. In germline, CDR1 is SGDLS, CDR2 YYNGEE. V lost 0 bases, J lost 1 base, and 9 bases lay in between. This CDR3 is CASSVGPGGTDTQYF. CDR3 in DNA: TGTGCCAGCAGCGTAGGGCCCGGGGGCACAGATACGCAGTATTTT.

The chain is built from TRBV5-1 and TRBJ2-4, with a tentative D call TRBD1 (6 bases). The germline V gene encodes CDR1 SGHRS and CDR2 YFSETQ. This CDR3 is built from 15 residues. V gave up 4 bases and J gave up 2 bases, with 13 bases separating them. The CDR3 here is CASSINQGPKNIQYF. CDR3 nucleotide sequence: TGCGCCAGCAGCATCAATCAGGGGCCCAAAAACATTCAGTACTTC.

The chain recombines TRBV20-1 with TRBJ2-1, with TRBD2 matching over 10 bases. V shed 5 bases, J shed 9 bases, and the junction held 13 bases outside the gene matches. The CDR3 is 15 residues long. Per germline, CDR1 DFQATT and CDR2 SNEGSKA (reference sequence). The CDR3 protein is CSAQAAGGLSVEQFF. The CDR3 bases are TGCAGTGCTCAAGCAGCGGGGGGGCTCTCTGTTGAGCAGTTCTTC.

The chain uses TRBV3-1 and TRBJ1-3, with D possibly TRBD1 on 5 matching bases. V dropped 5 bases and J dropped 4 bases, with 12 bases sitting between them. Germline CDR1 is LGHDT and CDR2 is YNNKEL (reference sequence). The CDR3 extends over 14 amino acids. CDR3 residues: CASSSGTVGNTIYF. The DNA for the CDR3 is TGTGCCAGCAGCTCCGGGACCGTAGGAAACACCATATATTTT.

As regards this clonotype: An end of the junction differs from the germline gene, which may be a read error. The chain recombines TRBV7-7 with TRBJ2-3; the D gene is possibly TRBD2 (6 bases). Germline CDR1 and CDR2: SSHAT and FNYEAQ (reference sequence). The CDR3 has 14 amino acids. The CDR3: CASSFRGGTDTQYF. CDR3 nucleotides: TGTGCTAGCAGCTTCCGCGGGGGCACAGATACGCAGTATTTT.

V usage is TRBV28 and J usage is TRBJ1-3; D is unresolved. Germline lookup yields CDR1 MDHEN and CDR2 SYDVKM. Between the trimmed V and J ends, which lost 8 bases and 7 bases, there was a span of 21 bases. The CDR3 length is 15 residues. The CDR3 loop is CASFHEAAKGNTIYF. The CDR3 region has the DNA TGTGCCAGCTTCCACGAGGCGGCTAAAGGGAACACCATATATTTT. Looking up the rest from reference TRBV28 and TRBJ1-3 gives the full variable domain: DVKVTQSSRYLVKRTGEKVFLECVQDMDHENMFWYRQDPGLGLRLIYFSYDVKMKEKGDIPEGYSVSREKKERFSLILESASTNQTSMYLCASFHEAAKGNTIYFGEGSWLTVV.

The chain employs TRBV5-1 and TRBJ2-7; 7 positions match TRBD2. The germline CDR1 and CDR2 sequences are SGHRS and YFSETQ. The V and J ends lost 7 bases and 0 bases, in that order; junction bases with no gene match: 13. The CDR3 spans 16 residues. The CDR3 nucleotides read TGCGCCAGCTCTACCGGAGCGGGGTGGGACTCCTACGAGCAGTACTTC. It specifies CASSTGAGWDSYEQYF. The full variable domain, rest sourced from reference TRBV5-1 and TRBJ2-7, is KAGVTQTPRYLIKTRGQQVTLSCSPISGHRSVSWYQQTPGQGLQFLFEYFSETQRNKGNFPGRFSGRQFSNSRSEMNVSTLELGDSALYLCASSTGAGWDSYEQYFGPGTRLTVT.

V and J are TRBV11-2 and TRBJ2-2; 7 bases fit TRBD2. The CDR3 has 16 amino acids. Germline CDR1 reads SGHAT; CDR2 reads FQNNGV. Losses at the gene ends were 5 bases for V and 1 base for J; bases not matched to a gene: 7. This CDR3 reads CASSRLGGRNTGELFF. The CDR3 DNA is TGTGCCAGCAGCCGACTGGGAGGGAGGAACACCGGGGAGCTGTTTTTT.

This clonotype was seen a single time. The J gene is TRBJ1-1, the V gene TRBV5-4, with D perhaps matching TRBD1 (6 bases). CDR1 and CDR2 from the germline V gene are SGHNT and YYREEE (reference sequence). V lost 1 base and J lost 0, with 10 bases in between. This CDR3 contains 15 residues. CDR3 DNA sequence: TGTGCCAGCAGCTTGAGGGGGGGAATGAACACTGAAGCTTTCTTT. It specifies CASSLRGGMNTEAFF. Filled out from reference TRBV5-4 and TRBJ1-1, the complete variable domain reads ETGVTQSPTHLIKTRGQQVTLRCSSQSGHNTVSWYQQALGQGPQFIFQYYREEENGRGNFPPRFSGLQFPNYSSELNVNALELDDSALYLCASSLRGGMNTEAFFGQGTRLTVV.

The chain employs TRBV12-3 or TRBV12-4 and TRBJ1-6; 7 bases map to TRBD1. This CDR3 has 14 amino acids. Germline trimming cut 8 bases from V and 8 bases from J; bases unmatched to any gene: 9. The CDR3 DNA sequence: TGTGCCAGCCGACAACAGGGGATATATTCACCCCTCCACTTT. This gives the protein CASRQQGIYSPLHF.

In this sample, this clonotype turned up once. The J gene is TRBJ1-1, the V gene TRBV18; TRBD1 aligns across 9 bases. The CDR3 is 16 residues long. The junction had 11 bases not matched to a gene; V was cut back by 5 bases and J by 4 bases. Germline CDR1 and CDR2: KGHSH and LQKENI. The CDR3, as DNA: TGTGCCAGCTCATCCTCCACAGGGGGCGCGGGCACTGAAGCTTTCTTT. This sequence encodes CASSSSTGGAGTEAFF.

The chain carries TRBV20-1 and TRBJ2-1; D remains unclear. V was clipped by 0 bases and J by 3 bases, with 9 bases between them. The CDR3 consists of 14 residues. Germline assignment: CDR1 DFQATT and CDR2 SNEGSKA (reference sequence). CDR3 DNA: TGCAGTGCTAGAGATTCCCGCGGCTACAATGAGCAGTTCTTC. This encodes CSARDSRGYNEQFF.

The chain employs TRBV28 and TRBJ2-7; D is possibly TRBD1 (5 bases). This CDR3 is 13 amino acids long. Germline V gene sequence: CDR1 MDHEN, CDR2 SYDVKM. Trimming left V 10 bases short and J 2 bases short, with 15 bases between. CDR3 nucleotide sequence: TGTGCCACCCGGACACCCGCAACCTACGAGCAGTACTTC. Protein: CATRTPATYEQYF.

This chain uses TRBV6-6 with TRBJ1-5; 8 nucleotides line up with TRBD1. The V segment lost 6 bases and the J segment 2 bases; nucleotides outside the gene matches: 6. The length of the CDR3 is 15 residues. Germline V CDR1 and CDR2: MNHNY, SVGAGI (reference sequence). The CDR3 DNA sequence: TGTGCCAGCAGCTTCGACAGGGGTGGCAATCAGCCCCAGCATTTT. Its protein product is CASSFDRGGNQPQHF.

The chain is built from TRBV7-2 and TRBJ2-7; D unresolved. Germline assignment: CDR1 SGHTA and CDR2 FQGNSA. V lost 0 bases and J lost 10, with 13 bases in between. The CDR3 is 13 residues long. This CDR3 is CASSLAEWVIQYF. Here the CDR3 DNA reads TGTGCCAGCAGCTTAGCGGAATGGGTAATACAGTACTTC. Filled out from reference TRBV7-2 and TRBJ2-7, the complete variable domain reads GAGVSQSPSNKVTEKGKDVELRCDPISGHTALYWYRQSLGQGLEFLIYFQGNSAPDKSGLPSDRFSAERTGGSVSTLTIQRTQQEDSAVYLCASSLAEWVIQYFGPGTRLTVT.

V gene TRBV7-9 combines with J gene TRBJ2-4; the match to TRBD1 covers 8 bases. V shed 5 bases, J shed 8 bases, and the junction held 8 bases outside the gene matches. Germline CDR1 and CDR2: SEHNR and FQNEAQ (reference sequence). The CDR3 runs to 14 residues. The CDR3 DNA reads TGTGCCAGCAGCCGACAGGGGAGTGGTGACATTCAGTACTTC. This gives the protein CASSRQGSGDIQYF.

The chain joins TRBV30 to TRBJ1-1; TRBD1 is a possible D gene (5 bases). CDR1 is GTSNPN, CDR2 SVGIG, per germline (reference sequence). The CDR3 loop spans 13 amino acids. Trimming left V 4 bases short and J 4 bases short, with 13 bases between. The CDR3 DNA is TGTGCCTGGAAGGGGACTGAGGGCACTGAAGCTTTCTTT. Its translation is CAWKGTEGTEAFF.

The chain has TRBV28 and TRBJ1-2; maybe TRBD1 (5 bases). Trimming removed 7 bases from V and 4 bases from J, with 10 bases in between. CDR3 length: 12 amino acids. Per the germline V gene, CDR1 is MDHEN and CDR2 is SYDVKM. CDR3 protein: CASTGVVYGYTF. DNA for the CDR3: TGTGCCAGCACGGGGGTGGTCTATGGCTACACCTTC.